The 21 T cell receptor beta chains in this list originate from one sample, sequenced in a study of identical twins. TCRdb re-analysed the 5' RACE reads in MiXCR, keeping a single row per CDR3 protein. The repertoire holds hundreds of thousands of distinct CDR3 sequences, with roughly 8.6% as singletons. The same specimen was also included in a second study, on yellow fever vaccine responses in identical twins.

The sequencing sample was made of memory (CD45RO+) T cells sorted from blood. The receptors here all came from a woman aged 18-35 years in good health.

This clonotype was counted between two and nine times. The chain is built from TRBV7-8 and TRBJ2-7; the D is unclear. CDR3 length equals 12 residues. CDR1 is SGHVS, CDR2 FQNEAQ, per germline. V lost 4 bases to trimming and J lost 7 bases, with 11 bases between them. The CDR3, as DNA: TGTGCCAGCAGCTCCCCCAAGTGGGAGCAGTACGTC. Its translation: CASSSPKWEQYV.

This clonotype was detected ten times or more. The genes are TRBV12-3 or TRBV12-4 and TRBJ2-1, with 12 bases fitting TRBD2. CDR3 length: 14 amino acids. The trim removed 8 bases at V and 9 bases at J, leaving 8 bases unmatched. CDR3 region: CASQMTSGSSEQFF. The CDR3 DNA follows: TGTGCCAGCCAAATGACTAGCGGGAGCAGTGAGCAGTTCTTC.

This clonotype was recorded at least ten times. This chain's CDR3 is CASSSGSKETQYF. Here the CDR3 DNA reads TGTGCCAGCAGCTCCGGATCGAAAGAGACCCAGTACTTC. This chain uses TRBV7-9 with TRBJ2-5; D is undetermined. This CDR3 comprises 13 residues. Trimming shortened V by 4 bases and J by 3 bases, and 9 bases separated the two germline ends. The V gene's germline CDR1 is SEHNR and CDR2 FQNEAQ (reference sequence).

This clonotype was observed at least ten times. Written as DNA, the CDR3 is TGTGCCACCAGCAGAGGAGATTCACCCCTCCACTTT. This encodes CATSRGDSPLHF. V usage is TRBV15 and J usage is TRBJ1-6; D not certain. The germline CDR1 and CDR2 sequences are LNHNV and YYDKDF (reference sequence). This CDR3 comprises 12 residues. Trimming left V 1 base short and J 8 bases short, with 3 bases between.

This clonotype was observed at least ten times. The chain joins TRBV5-1 to TRBJ2-5, with D unresolved. The CDR3 is 13 amino acids. V lost 1 base, J lost 1 base, and 5 bases lay in between. Germline V lookup: CDR1 SGHRS, CDR2 YFSETQ. The CDR3: CASSLSGQETQYF. CDR3 bases: TGCGCCAGCAGCTTGTCCGGCCAAGAGACCCAGTACTTC.

The sample holds a few counts of this clonotype. An end of the junction differs from the germline gene, which may be a read error. The chain employs TRBV12-3 or TRBV12-4 and TRBJ1-1, with a weak D call TRBD1 (5 bases). The CDR3 is made up of 13 amino acids. CDR3 DNA sequence: TGTGCCAGCAGTTTGAGGTTAGGGGAACGATGCCTCTTT. Translating gives CASSLRLGERCLF.

Only a few counts were recorded for this clonotype. The chain uses TRBV6-1 and TRBJ1-2, with 10 bases lining up with TRBD1. The V and J ends lost 8 bases and 6 bases, in that order; junction bases with no gene match: 9. The CDR3 covers 14 residues. Germline loops: CDR1 MNHNS, CDR2 SASEGT. CDR3 loop: CASGSRDRGDGYTF. The DNA for the CDR3 is TGTGCCAGCGGGTCCCGGGACAGGGGCGATGGCTACACCTTC.

This clonotype occurred many times. The chain uses TRBV7-9 and TRBJ2-7; 7 positions agree with TRBD1. Germline V gene lookup returns CDR1 SEHNR and CDR2 FQNEAQ (reference sequence). V gave up 1 base and J gave up 2 bases; unmatched junction bases: 5. The length of the CDR3 is 15 residues. The CDR3: CASSLEGTGAYEQYF. The CDR3 coding sequence is TGTGCCAGCAGCTTAGAGGGAACAGGGGCCTACGAGCAGTACTTC. Variable domain in full (rest from reference TRBV7-9 and TRBJ2-7): DTGVSQNPRHKITKRGQNVTFRCDPISEHNRLYWYRQTLGQGPEFLTYFQNEAQLEKSRLLSDRFSAERPKGSFSTLEIQRTEQGDSAMYLCASSLEGTGAYEQYFGPGTRLTVT.

This clonotype was counted between two and nine times. V is TRBV5-1 and J is TRBJ1-3; D not certain. CDR1 and CDR2 (germline): SGHRS, YFSETQ. Deletions cut 1 base from V and 0 bases from J, with 11 bases between. The CDR3 length is 16 residues. CDR3 nucleotides: TGCGCCAGCAGCTTGACCGGAGATTTCTCTGGAAACACCATATATTTT. This sequence encodes CASSLTGDFSGNTIYF.

The chain recombines TRBV9 with TRBJ1-6; 9 nucleotides match TRBD1. The CDR3 runs to 15 residues. Looked up from germline, CDR1 is SGDLS and CDR2 is YYNGEE. V was pared by 4 bases and J by 7 bases, with 6 bases of the junction left unmatched. CDR3 nucleotides: TGTGCCAGCAGCCAGACCGGACAGGGGAATTCACCCCTCCACTTT. Its translation: CASSQTGQGNSPLHF.

The CDR3 DNA is TGTGCCAGCAGTAGACAGGGGGCAATGAATGAAAAACTGTTTTTT. It is translated as CASSRQGAMNEKLFF. The V and J genes are TRBV12-3 or TRBV12-4 and TRBJ1-4; 10 bases map to TRBD1. The CDR3 covers 15 residues. V lost 5 bases, J lost 5 bases, and 5 bases stayed unmatched.

This chain connects TRBV18 to TRBJ2-1, with D possibly matching TRBD1 (6 bases). CDR3 length: 14 amino acids. Germline V gene sequence: CDR1 KGHSH, CDR2 LQKENI. The V end lost 1 base, the J end lost 9 bases, and 13 bases lay between the germline ends. CDR3 in amino acids: CASSPQGQSVEQFF. Here the CDR3 DNA reads TGTGCCAGCTCACCACAGGGACAATCGGTTGAGCAGTTCTTC.

The chain carries TRBV20-1 and TRBJ2-1, with D perhaps matching TRBD2 (6 bases). This CDR3 spans 14 amino acids. The V gene lost 3 bases and the J gene lost 2 bases, with 11 bases spanning the gap. Germline V CDR1 and CDR2: DFQATT, SNEGSKA (reference sequence). CDR3 in amino acids: CSARDYRTYNEQFF. For the CDR3, the DNA is TGCAGTGCTAGGGACTACCGAACCTACAATGAGCAGTTCTTC.

This clonotype was counted only a few times. The chain joins TRBV29-1 to TRBJ2-3, with 8 bases that match TRBD1. V lost 1 base, J lost 3 bases, and 6 bases stayed unmatched. The CDR3 spans 15 residues. Germline CDR1 SQVTM, CDR2 ANQGSEA. The CDR3 is CSVEGWTGITDTQYF. The CDR3 DNA is TGCAGCGTTGAAGGATGGACAGGGATTACAGATACGCAGTATTTT.

The table lists this clonotype with a few counts. The V and J genes are TRBV10-2 and TRBJ2-3; D possibly corresponds to TRBD1 (6 bases). Germline assignment: CDR1 WSHSY and CDR2 SAAADI. CDR3 length: 15 amino acids. Deletions cut 2 bases from V and 0 bases from J, with 9 bases between. The CDR3 coding sequence is TGCGCCAGCAGTGAGATGGGGGCAAGCACAGATACGCAGTATTTT. This encodes CASSEMGASTDTQYF.

This clonotype was found many times. The CDR3 nucleotides are TGCAGTGCCCGCAAGGGGGTTCTACCGGACACTGAAGCTTTCTTT. This translates into CSARKGVLPDTEAFF. The V gene is TRBV20-1, the J gene TRBJ1-1; TRBD1 might be the D (6 bases). V lost 6 bases and J lost 3, with 20 bases in between. The CDR3 sequence is 15 residues long. Per the germline V gene, CDR1 is DFQATT and CDR2 is SNEGSKA (reference sequence).

This clonotype was observed at least ten times. CDR3 sequence: CASSSSGVDIEKLFF. CDR3 nucleotide sequence: TGTGCCAGCAGCTCATCAGGGGTTGATATCGAAAAACTGTTTTTT. The J gene is TRBJ1-4, the V gene TRBV7-6; a possible D gene is TRBD1 (6 bases). From germline, CDR1 is SGHVS and CDR2 FNYEAQ. V shed 4 bases and J shed 8 bases, with 17 bases lying between them. This CDR3 has 15 residues.

About this clonotype itself: The junction does not match germline at one end; this may be a read error. The chain links TRBV2 to TRBJ2-5; 11 bases match TRBD2. CDR1 and CDR2 (germline): SNHLY, FYNNEI. The CDR3 has 15 amino acids. The CDR3 DNA sequence: TGTGCCAGCATCTCCGGGCTAGCGGGAGGAGAGACCCAGCACTTC. Protein sequence: CASISGLAGGETQHF.

This clonotype was seen many times. The gene calls are TRBV5-1 and TRBJ1-5, with a weak D call TRBD1 (5 bases). The V and J ends lost 4 bases and 3 bases respectively, with 14 bases between them. Germline V gene lookup returns CDR1 SGHRS and CDR2 YFSETQ. The CDR3 is made up of 15 amino acids. The CDR3 reads CASSPVGGNNQPQHF. Here the CDR3 DNA reads TGCGCCAGCAGCCCAGTTGGGGGTAACAATCAGCCCCAGCATTTT.

In this sample, this clonotype turned up many times. V is TRBV5-1 and J is TRBJ2-3; D not resolved. CDR1 is SGHRS and CDR2 is YFSETQ in the germline V gene. The CDR3 runs 15 residues. The germline V and J ends were trimmed by 1 base and 3 bases, with 12 bases remaining between them. The CDR3 sequence: CASSLQAAQTDTQYF. The CDR3 DNA sequence: TGCGCCAGCAGCTTGCAGGCGGCCCAGACAGATACGCAGTATTTT.

This clonotype was detected only a few times. The V gene is TRBV20-1, the J gene TRBJ2-3, with TRBD2 matching 11 bases. Losses at the gene ends were 6 bases for V and 2 bases for J; bases not matched to a gene: 7. Germline V CDR1 and CDR2: DFQATT, SNEGSKA (reference sequence). The CDR3 spans 15 residues. As DNA, the CDR3 is TGCAGTGCCGGGACTAGCGGTTCTTTCACAGATACGCAGTATTTT. Encoded protein: CSAGTSGSFTDTQYF.